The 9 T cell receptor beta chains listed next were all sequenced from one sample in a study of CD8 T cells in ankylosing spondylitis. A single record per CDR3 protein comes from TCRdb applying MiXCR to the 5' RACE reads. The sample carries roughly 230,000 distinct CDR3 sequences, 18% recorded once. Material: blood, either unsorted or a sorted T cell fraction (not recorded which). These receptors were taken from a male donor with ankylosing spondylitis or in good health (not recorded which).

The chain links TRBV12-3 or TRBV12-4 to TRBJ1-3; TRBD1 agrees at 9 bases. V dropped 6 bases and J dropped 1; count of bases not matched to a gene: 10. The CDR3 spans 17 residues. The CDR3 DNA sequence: TGTGCCAGCAGGGGGACAGGGACACAGTCTTCTGGAAACACCATATATTTT. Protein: CASRGTGTQSSGNTIYF.

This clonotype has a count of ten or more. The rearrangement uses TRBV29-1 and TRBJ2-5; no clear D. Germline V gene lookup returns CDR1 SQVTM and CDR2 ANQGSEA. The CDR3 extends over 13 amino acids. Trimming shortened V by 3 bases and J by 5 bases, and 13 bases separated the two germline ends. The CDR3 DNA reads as TGCAGCGTTGAGTCTGGGGTCTTGGAGACCCAGTACTTC. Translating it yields CSVESGVLETQYF.

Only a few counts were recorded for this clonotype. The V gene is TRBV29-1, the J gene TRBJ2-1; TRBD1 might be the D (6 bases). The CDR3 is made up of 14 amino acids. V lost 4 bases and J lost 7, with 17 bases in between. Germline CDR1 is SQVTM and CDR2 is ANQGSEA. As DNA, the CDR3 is TGCAGCGTTGCAGGCAGGGGTTTACCAAATGAGCAGTTCTTC. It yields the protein CSVAGRGLPNEQFF.

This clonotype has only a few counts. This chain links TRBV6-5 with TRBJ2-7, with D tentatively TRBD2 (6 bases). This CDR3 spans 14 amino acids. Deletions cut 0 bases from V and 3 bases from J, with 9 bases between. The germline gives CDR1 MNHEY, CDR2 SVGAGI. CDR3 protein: CASSYSGEVYEQYF. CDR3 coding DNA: TGTGCCAGCAGTTACTCGGGGGAGGTCTACGAGCAGTACTTC.

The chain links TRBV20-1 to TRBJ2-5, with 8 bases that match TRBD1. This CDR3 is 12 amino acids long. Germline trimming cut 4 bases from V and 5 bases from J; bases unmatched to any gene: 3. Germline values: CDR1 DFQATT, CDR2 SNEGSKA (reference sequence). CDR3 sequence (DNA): TGCAGTGCTAACAGGGGGTCGGAGACCCAGTACTTC. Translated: CSANRGSETQYF.

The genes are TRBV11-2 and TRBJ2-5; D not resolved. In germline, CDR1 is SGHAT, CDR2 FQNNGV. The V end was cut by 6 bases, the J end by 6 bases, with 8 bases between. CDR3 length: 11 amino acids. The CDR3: CASSQMKTQYF. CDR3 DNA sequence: TGTGCCAGCAGTCAGATGAAGACCCAGTACTTC.

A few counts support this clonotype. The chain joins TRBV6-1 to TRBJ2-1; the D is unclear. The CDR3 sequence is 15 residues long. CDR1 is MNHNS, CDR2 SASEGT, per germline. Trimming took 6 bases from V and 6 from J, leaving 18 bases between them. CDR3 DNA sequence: TGTGCCAGCAGCTTCGAACAACCCCGCTCCAATGAGCAGTTCTTC. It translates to CASSFEQPRSNEQFF.

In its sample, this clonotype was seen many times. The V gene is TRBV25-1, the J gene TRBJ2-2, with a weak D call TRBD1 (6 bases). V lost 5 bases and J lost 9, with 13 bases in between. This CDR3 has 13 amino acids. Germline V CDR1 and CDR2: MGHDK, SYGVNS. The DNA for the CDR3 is TGTGCCAGCAGTCGGATGGGGGCCCGGGAGCTGTTTTTT. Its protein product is CASSRMGARELFF.

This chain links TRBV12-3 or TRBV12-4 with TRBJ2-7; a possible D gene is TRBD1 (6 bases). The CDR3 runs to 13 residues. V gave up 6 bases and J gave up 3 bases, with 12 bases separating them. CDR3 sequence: CASSQTGDYEQYF. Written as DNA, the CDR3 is TGTGCCAGCAGCCAGACAGGTGACTACGAGCAGTACTTC.